This TCR beta chain was sequenced during a study of response to subunit inactivated influenza vaccine. TCRdb called the RT-PCR reads again in MiXCR, with one record for every CDR3 protein. The repertoire holds a few hundred thousand distinct CDR3 sequences, with approximately 11% as singletons. This clonotype was recorded a few times. This CDR3 spans 14 amino acids. V lost 2 bases, J lost 0 bases, and 8 bases lay in between. Germline V CDR1 and CDR2: SGHRS, YFSETQ. This specimen consisted of PBMCs from blood, obtained roughly 45 days after vaccination. This receptor was obtained from a man over 45 who received an inactivated influenza vaccine. V gene TRBV5-1 combines with J gene TRBJ2-5, with D possibly being TRBD1 (6 bases). CDR3 protein: CASSFGQNQETQYF. DNA for the CDR3: TGCGCCAGCAGCTTTGGACAGAACCAAGAGACCCAGTACTTC. The full variable domain, its missing parts supplied by reference TRBV5-1 and TRBJ2-5, is KAGVTQTPRYLIKTRGQQVTLSCSPISGHRSVSWYQQTPGQGLQFLFEYFSETQRNKGNFPGRFSGRQFSNSRSEMNVSTLELGDSALYLCASSFGQNQETQYFGPGTRLLVL.